The sequence of this TCR beta chain was determined in a study of CD8+ T cells in alopecia areata. As to treatment: oral pan-JAK inhibitor, 5-10 mg twice daily. Germline loops: CDR1 SQVTM, CDR2 ANQGSEA. The V end was cut by 1 base, the J end by 9 bases, with 13 bases between. The CDR3 totals 12 residues. Once RNA had been extracted, it was reverse transcribed into cDNA to act as the sequencing template. Profiling relied on immunoSEQ multiplex PCR, and the TCRdb table lists in-frame clones only, not all of them. Here the sample spans 170,000 or so clones, roughly 64% being singletons. The clonotype originates from a human donor with alopecia areata. Sequencing used CD8+ T cells sorted from blood, obtained at week 24, from a patient treated with tofacitinib. J is TRBJ2-7 and V is TRBV29-1, with unresolved D. CDR3 sequence: CSVEGGAFGQYF. CDR3 coding DNA: TGCAGCGTTGAAGGTGGTGCCTTCGGGCAGTACTTC.